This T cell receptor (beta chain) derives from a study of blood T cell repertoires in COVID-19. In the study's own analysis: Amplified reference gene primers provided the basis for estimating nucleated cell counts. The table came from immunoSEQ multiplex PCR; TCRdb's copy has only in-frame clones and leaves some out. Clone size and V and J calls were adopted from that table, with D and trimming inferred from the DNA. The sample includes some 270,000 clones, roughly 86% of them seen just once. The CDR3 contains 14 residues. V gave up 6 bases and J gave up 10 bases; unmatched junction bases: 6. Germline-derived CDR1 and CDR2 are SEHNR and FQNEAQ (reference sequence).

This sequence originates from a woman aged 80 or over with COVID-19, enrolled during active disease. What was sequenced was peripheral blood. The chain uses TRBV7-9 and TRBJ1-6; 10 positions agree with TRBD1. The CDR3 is CASSWTGGSSPLHF. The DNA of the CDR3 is TGTGCCAGCAGTTGGACAGGGGGAAGCTCACCCCTCCACTTT.